The next 27 T cell receptor beta chains were all read from a single sample in a study of T cell responses to AZD1222 COVID-19 vaccine. Sequencing was performed with immunoSEQ multiplex PCR; in TCRdb, only in-frame clones are kept and a portion is missing. The sample contains about 120,000 clones, 90% of which appear only once. The sample in question was peripheral blood, obtained on day 0 of AZD1222 vaccination. The source of these receptors is an adult in good health.

The CDR3 loop is CASSPHPPFYNEQFF. The CDR3, as DNA: TGTGCCAGCAGCCCTCACCCCCCCTTCTACAATGAGCAGTTCTTC. This chain joins TRBV3-1 (or the pseudogene TRBV3-2) and TRBJ2-1; no clear D. Trimming took off 4 bases at V and 3 bases at J, with 13 bases between the two ends. CDR1 LGHDT and CDR2 YNNKEL come from the germline V gene (reference sequence). This CDR3 contains 15 residues.

The V call is TRBV4-2, the J call TRBJ1-1, with 7 nucleotides matching TRBD1. CDR1 and CDR2 (germline): LGHNA, YNFKEQ. The V segment lost 5 bases and the J segment 4 bases; nucleotides outside the gene matches: 7. The CDR3 is made up of 14 amino acids. Here the CDR3 reads CASSLQDRRTEAFF. In DNA form, the CDR3 reads TGTGCCAGCAGCTTGCAGGACAGGCGCACTGAAGCTTTCTTT.

Here the CDR3 reads CASSTYGQGPYEQYF. Written as DNA, the CDR3 is TGTGCCAGCTCAACGTACGGACAGGGACCATACGAGCAGTACTTC. The chain uses TRBV18 and TRBJ2-7, with 8 positions matching TRBD1. V shed 5 bases, J shed 4 bases, and the junction held 10 bases outside the gene matches. This CDR3 spans 15 amino acids. Germline V gene data show CDR1 as KGHSH and CDR2 as LQKENI. Full variable domain (missing parts from reference TRBV18 and TRBJ2-7): NAGVMQNPRHLVRRRGQEARLRCSPMKGHSHVYWYRQLPEEGLKFMVYLQKENIIDESGMPKERFSAEFPKEGPSILRIQQVVRGDSAAYFCASSTYGQGPYEQYFGPGTRLTVT.

This clone has a single count. The V call is TRBV6-4, the J call TRBJ2-3; TRBD1 aligns across 8 bases. In germline, CDR1 is MRHNA, CDR2 SNTAGT. Unmatched junction bases numbered 3, after V lost 3 bases and J lost 4 bases. CDR3 length: 14 residues. The chain's CDR3 is CASSEGQGSDTQYF. For the CDR3, the DNA is TGTGCCAGCAGTGAAGGACAGGGTTCAGATACGCAGTATTTT.

V is TRBV6-5 and J is TRBJ1-2, with 10 bases lining up with TRBD1. The CDR3 contains 15 residues. The germline V gene encodes CDR1 MNHEY and CDR2 SVGAGI. J lost 4 bases, V lost 5 bases, and 7 bases had no gene match. The CDR3 is CASSPSGTGAYGYTF. The DNA for the CDR3 is TGTGCCAGCAGTCCCTCCGGGACAGGGGCCTATGGCTACACCTTC.

CDR3 sequence (DNA): TGTGCCAGCAGTTTATGGGGGGCCGAGCGGAATGAGCAGTTCTTC. Protein product: CASSLWGAERNEQFF. The chain joins TRBV28 to TRBJ2-1, with D possibly TRBD1 on 6 matching bases. Trimming pared 0 bases from V and 7 bases from J, leaving 13 bases between. The V gene's germline CDR1 is MDHEN and CDR2 SYDVKM. The CDR3 contains 15 residues.

The chain employs TRBV5-5 and TRBJ1-1, with 10 bases aligning to TRBD1. The J segment lost 1 base and the V segment lost 5 bases, leaving 5 bases of the junction unmatched. Germline CDR1 and CDR2: SGHKS and YYEKEE (reference sequence). CDR3 length: 15 residues. The CDR3 DNA reads TGTGCCAGCAGGCGACAGGGGGCAAGGAACACTGAAGCTTTCTTT. Its translation is CASRRQGARNTEAFF.

The chain has TRBV18 and TRBJ2-5; the D gene is possibly TRBD2 (6 bases). CDR3 size: 16 residues. The V gene's germline CDR1 is KGHSH and CDR2 LQKENI. Deletions cut 3 bases from V and 5 bases from J, with 19 bases between. In DNA form, the CDR3 reads TGTGCCAGCTCACCTCGGACGGTCCGTCGGGGGGAGACCCAGTACTTC. Its protein is CASSPRTVRRGETQYF. Supplemented by reference TRBV18 and TRBJ2-5, the full variable domain reads NAGVMQNPRHLVRRRGQEARLRCSPMKGHSHVYWYRQLPEEGLKFMVYLQKENIIDESGMPKERFSAEFPKEGPSILRIQQVVRGDSAAYFCASSPRTVRRGETQYFGPGTRLLVL.

The chain couples TRBV4-1 to TRBJ2-7; D is perhaps TRBD1 (5 bases). CDR3 length: 14 amino acids. The germline V gene has CDR1 MGHRA and CDR2 YSYEKL. Deletions cut 3 bases from V and 2 bases from J, with 11 bases between. The CDR3 sequence is CASSHWPRAYEQYF. The CDR3 DNA follows: TGCGCCAGCAGCCATTGGCCCAGGGCCTACGAGCAGTACTTC.

The V and J genes are TRBV6-1 and TRBJ2-7, with D possibly being TRBD1 or TRBD2 (5 bases each). V was shortened by 3 bases and J by 4 bases, with 10 bases between the two germline ends. Germline V gene data show CDR1 as MNHNS and CDR2 as SASEGT. CDR3 size: 13 residues. As DNA, the CDR3 is TGTGCCAGCAGTGATTGGGGGTGGTACGAGCAGTACTTC. As protein: CASSDWGWYEQYF.

The count of this clone is one. The rearrangement uses TRBV28 and TRBJ2-2; D unclear. Germline CDR1 and CDR2: MDHEN and SYDVKM. CDR3 length: 15 residues. V lost 6 bases to trimming and J lost 8 bases, with 19 bases between them. The CDR3, as DNA: TGTGCCAGCAGAACGAGGATGGTACCAACTGGGGAGCTGTTTTTT. Translated, it gives CASRTRMVPTGELFF.

The V call is TRBV4-1, the J call TRBJ1-5; 7 bases agree with TRBD1. This CDR3 is built from 16 residues. Germline CDR1 is MGHRA and CDR2 is YSYEKL. V shed 4 bases, J shed 2 bases, and the junction held 8 bases outside the gene matches. The CDR3 protein is CASSRTYTGGNQPQHF. In nucleotides, the CDR3 is TGCGCCAGCAGCCGGACTTATACAGGGGGCAATCAGCCCCAGCATTTT.

V is TRBV3-1 (or the pseudogene TRBV3-2) and J is TRBJ1-1, with D unresolved. The CDR3 is 16 amino acids. Germline V gene data show CDR1 as LGHDT and CDR2 as YNNKEL (reference sequence). Between the trimmed V and J ends, which lost 0 bases and 1 base, there was a span of 12 bases. The CDR3 DNA reads TGTGCCAGCAGCCAAGATAGCTGGCGACAGAACACTGAAGCTTTCTTT. As protein: CASSQDSWRQNTEAFF.

This clone was recorded only once. The chain carries TRBV28 and TRBJ2-1; D remains ambiguous. The CDR3 is made up of 13 amino acids. Germline CDR1 is MDHEN and CDR2 is SYDVKM. V was cut by 6 bases and J by 6 bases, with 12 bases left in between. DNA for the CDR3: TGTGCCAGCAGCGGAAGGGTATTCAATGAGCAGTTCTTC. Amino acids: CASSGRVFNEQFF.

This rearrangement joins TRBV19 to TRBJ1-5; D is unresolved. CDR1 is LNHDA and CDR2 is SQIVND in the germline V gene (reference sequence). V was cut by 3 bases and J by 2 bases, with 14 bases left in between. This CDR3 is 16 amino acids long. The CDR3: CASSITGFGGNQPQHF. CDR3 DNA sequence: TGTGCCAGTAGTATTACGGGGTTTGGGGGCAATCAGCCCCAGCATTTT.

The rearrangement links TRBV7-2 to TRBJ2-1; TRBD2 might be the D (6 bases). The CDR3 runs 14 residues. Germline V gene lookup returns CDR1 SGHTA and CDR2 FQGNSA. V was pared by 4 bases and J by 7 bases, with 14 bases between. Written as DNA, the CDR3 is TGTGCCAGCAGCTATAGCGGTGCGGGGAATGAGCAGTTCTTC. Encoded protein: CASSYSGAGNEQFF.

The V call is TRBV19, the J call TRBJ2-3; D not certain. Germline V gene sequence: CDR1 LNHDA, CDR2 SQIVND (reference sequence). The length of the CDR3 is 14 residues. V gave up 1 base and J gave up 5 bases, with 10 bases separating them. The CDR3: CASSIGNQLDTQYF. The CDR3 DNA reads as TGTGCCAGTAGTATAGGGAACCAATTAGATACGCAGTATTTT.

This clone occurred a few times. J is TRBJ1-3 and V is TRBV7-9; D perhaps matches TRBD1 (6 bases). The CDR3 totals 14 residues. Germline V gives CDR1 SEHNR, CDR2 FQNEAQ (reference sequence). Between the trimmed V and J ends, which lost 4 bases and 2 bases, there was a span of 9 bases. The CDR3, as DNA: TGTGCCAGCAGCTCCGGACAGCCTGGAAACACCATATATTTT. It yields the protein CASSSGQPGNTIYF.

This clone was picked up one time. V usage is TRBV5-4 and J usage is TRBJ2-7, with TRBD2 matching 7 bases. There are 15 residues in the CDR3. Germline CDR1 reads SGHNT; CDR2 reads YYREEE (reference sequence). The V segment lost 4 bases and the J segment 2 bases; nucleotides outside the gene matches: 9. CDR3 nucleotides: TGTGCCAGCAGCGCCCTCGGGAGGAACCCCTACGAGCAGTACTTC. Its translation: CASSALGRNPYEQYF.

The chain employs TRBV7-8 and TRBJ2-5; D tentatively reads TRBD1 or TRBD2 (5 bases each). Germline V gene lookup returns CDR1 SGHVS and CDR2 FQNEAQ. The V and J ends lost 5 bases and 2 bases respectively, with 15 bases between them. This CDR3 region has 15 residues. CDR3 protein: CASSRRQRNQETQYF. CDR3 sequence (DNA): TGTGCCAGCAGCCGGCGACAGCGGAATCAAGAGACCCAGTACTTC.

The genes are TRBV28 and TRBJ1-2; D possibly corresponds to TRBD1 (6 bases). Germline CDR1 is MDHEN and CDR2 is SYDVKM. V lost 5 bases, J lost 0 bases, and 10 bases lay in between. This CDR3 comprises 14 residues. CDR3 region: CASSGQIANYGYTF. The DNA for the CDR3 is TGTGCCAGCAGTGGACAGATCGCTAACTATGGCTACACCTTC.

The V gene is TRBV3-1 (or the pseudogene TRBV3-2), the J gene TRBJ2-5; tentatively, D is TRBD2 (5 bases). Trimming pared 5 bases from V and 7 bases from J, leaving 17 bases between. Germline CDR1 is LGHDT and CDR2 is YNNKEL (reference sequence). This CDR3 is 14 amino acids long. In nucleotides, the CDR3 is TGTGCCAGCAGCTCCTGGACTGCCCAGGCGACCCAGTACTTC. Its protein product is CASSSWTAQATQYF.

The gene calls are TRBV15 and TRBJ2-7; 8 nucleotides match TRBD1. V was pared by 0 bases and J by 6 bases, with 4 bases of the junction left unmatched. The V gene's germline CDR1 is LNHNV and CDR2 YYDKDF (reference sequence). The CDR3 runs 14 residues. This chain's CDR3 is CATSRDLQGAEQYF. The CDR3 DNA follows: TGTGCCACCAGCAGAGATCTTCAGGGGGCCGAGCAGTACTTC.

The V gene is TRBV18, the J gene TRBJ2-5; possibly TRBD1 for D (6 bases). Germline V gene sequence: CDR1 KGHSH, CDR2 LQKENI. V was pared by 2 bases and J by 5 bases, with 21 bases between. This CDR3 spans 17 amino acids. The CDR3 is CASSPGSGTRHWETQYF. CDR3 in DNA: TGTGCCAGCTCACCAGGATCGGGGACACGCCACTGGGAGACCCAGTACTTC.

The chain links TRBV4-1 to TRBJ2-3; no definite D call. Germline CDR1 MGHRA, CDR2 YSYEKL. The ends were cut back, 0 bases at V and 6 bases at J, with 7 bases in the middle. The length of the CDR3 is 13 residues. As DNA, the CDR3 is TGCGCCAGCAGCCAAGATCGTCAGGATACGCAGTATTTT. Its translation: CASSQDRQDTQYF.

The genes are TRBV19 and TRBJ1-4; 7 nucleotides line up with TRBD1. V shed 5 bases and J 8 bases; nucleotides not matched to a gene: 8. Germline-derived CDR1 and CDR2 are LNHDA and SQIVND (reference sequence). The CDR3 is 14 residues long. The CDR3 bases are TGTGCCAGTAGTTCACAGGGGTATGGGGAAAAACTGTTTTTT. Protein sequence: CASSSQGYGEKLFF.

This sequence joins TRBV28 and TRBJ2-1; D may be TRBD1 (5 bases). This CDR3 contains 16 residues. V gave up 3 bases and J gave up 0 bases, with 12 bases separating them. In germline, CDR1 is MDHEN, CDR2 SYDVKM. CDR3 sequence (DNA): TGTGCCAGCAGTTTTCGGGCAGGGTTCTCCTACAATGAGCAGTTCTTC. Translated: CASSFRAGFSYNEQFF.